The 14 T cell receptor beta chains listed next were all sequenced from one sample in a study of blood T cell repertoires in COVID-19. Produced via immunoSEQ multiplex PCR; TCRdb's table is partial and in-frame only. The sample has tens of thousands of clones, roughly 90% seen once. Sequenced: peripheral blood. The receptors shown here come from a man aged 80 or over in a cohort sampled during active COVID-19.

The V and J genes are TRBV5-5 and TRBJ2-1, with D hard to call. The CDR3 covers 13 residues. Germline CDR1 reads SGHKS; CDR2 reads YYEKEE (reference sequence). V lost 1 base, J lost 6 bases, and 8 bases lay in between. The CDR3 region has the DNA TGTGCCAGCAGCTTGTTTTTCGGCAATGAGCAGTTCTTC. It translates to CASSLFFGNEQFF.

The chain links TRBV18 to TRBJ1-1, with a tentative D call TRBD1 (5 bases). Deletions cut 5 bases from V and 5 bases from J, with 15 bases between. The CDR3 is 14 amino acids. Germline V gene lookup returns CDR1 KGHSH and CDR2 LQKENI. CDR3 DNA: TGTGCCAGCTCAGCCTCCGGGACTCTAACTGAAGCTTTCTTT. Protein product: CASSASGTLTEAFF. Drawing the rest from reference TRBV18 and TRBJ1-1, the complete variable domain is NAGVMQNPRHLVRRRGQEARLRCSPMKGHSHVYWYRQLPEEGLKFMVYLQKENIIDESGMPKERFSAEFPKEGPSILRIQQVVRGDSAAYFCASSASGTLTEAFFGQGTRLTVV.

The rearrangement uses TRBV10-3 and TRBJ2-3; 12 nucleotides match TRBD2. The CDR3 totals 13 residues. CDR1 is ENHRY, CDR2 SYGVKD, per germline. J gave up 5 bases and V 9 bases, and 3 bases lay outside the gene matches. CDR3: CAIRLAGEDTQYF. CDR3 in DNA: TGTGCCATACGACTAGCGGGAGAAGATACGCAGTATTTT.

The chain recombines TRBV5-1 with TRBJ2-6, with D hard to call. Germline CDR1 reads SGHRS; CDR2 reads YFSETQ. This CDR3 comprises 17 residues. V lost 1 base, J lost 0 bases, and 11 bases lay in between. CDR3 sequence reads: CASSLMAAASGANVLTF. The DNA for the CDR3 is TGCGCCAGCAGCTTGATGGCTGCTGCCTCTGGGGCCAACGTCCTGACTTTC.

CDR3 coding DNA: TGTGCCAGCAGCTGGAAGGACAGGAATAACTACGAGCAGTACTTC. Translation gives CASSWKDRNNYEQYF. The V and J genes are TRBV5-8 and TRBJ2-7, with 7 nucleotides matching TRBD1. Germline CDR1 is SGHTS and CDR2 is YDEGEE. After removal of 3 bases from V and 3 bases from J, the junction contained 9 bases not matched to a gene. The CDR3 has 15 residues.

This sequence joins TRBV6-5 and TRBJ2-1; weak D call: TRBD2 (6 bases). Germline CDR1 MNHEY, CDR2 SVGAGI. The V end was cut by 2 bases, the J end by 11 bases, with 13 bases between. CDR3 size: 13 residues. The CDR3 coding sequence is TGTGCCAGCAGTTACGAGGTCGGGAGTAAGCAGTTCTTC. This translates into CASSYEVGSKQFF.

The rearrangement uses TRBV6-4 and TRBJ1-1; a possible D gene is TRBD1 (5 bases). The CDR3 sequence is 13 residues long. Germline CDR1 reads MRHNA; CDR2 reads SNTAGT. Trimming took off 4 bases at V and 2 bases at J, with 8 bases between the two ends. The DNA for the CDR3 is TGTGCCAGCAGTGGGGGCCCAAACACTGAAGCTTTCTTT. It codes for CASSGGPNTEAFF.

The CDR3 DNA sequence: TGTGCCAGCAGCTTCCAGTCCGAGGGCGCTGGAAACACCATATATTTT. Protein: CASSFQSEGAGNTIYF. The chain has TRBV5-5 and TRBJ1-3; D is ambiguous. Deletions cut 2 bases from V and 2 bases from J, with 14 bases between. CDR1 and CDR2 (germline): SGHKS, YYEKEE (reference sequence). CDR3 length: 16 amino acids. The variable domain in full, with the rest retrieved from reference TRBV5-5 and TRBJ1-3, is DAGVTQSPTHLIKTRGQQVTLRCSPISGHKSVSWYQQVLGQGPQFIFQYYEKEERGRGNFPDRFSARQFPNYSSELNVNALLLGDSALYLCASSFQSEGAGNTIYFGEGSWLTVV.

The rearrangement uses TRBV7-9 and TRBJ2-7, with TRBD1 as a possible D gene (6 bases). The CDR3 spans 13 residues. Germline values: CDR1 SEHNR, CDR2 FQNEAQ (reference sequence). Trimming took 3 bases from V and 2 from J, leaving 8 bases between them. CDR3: CASSLTGAYEQYF. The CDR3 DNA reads TGTGCCAGCAGCTTGACAGGCGCCTACGAGCAGTACTTC. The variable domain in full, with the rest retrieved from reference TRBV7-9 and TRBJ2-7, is DTGVSQNPRHKITKRGQNVTFRCDPISEHNRLYWYRQTLGQGPEFLTYFQNEAQLEKSRLLSDRFSAERPKGSFSTLEIQRTEQGDSAMYLCASSLTGAYEQYFGPGTRLTVT.

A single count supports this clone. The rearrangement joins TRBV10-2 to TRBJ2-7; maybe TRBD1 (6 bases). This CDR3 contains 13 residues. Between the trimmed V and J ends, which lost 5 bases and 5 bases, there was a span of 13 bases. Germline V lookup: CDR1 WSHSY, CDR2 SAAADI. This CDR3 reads CASSLLQGHEQYF. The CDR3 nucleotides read TGCGCCAGCAGTCTCCTACAGGGCCACGAGCAGTACTTC.

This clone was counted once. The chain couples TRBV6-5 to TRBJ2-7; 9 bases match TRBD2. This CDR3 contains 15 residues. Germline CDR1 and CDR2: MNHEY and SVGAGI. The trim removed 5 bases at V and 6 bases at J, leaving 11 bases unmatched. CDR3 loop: CASSPIAGASPEQYF. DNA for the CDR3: TGTGCCAGCAGTCCAATAGCGGGAGCCTCTCCCGAGCAGTACTTC.

CDR3 DNA sequence: TGTGCCAGCAGCTTAGGTTGGACTAGCGGGAGCAATGAGCAGTTCTTC. Translated: CASSLGWTSGSNEQFF. This chain uses TRBV7-9 with TRBJ2-1; 13 nucleotides align to TRBD2. CDR1 and CDR2 (germline): SEHNR, FQNEAQ (reference sequence). V was pared by 1 base and J by 6 bases, with 3 bases of the junction left unmatched. The CDR3 sequence is 16 residues long.

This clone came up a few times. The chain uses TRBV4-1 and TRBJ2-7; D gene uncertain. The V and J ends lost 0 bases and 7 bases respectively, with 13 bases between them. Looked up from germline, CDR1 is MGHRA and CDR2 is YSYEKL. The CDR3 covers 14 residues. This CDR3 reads CASSQEETLKEQYF. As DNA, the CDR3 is TGCGCCAGCAGCCAAGAGGAGACCCTGAAAGAGCAGTACTTC.

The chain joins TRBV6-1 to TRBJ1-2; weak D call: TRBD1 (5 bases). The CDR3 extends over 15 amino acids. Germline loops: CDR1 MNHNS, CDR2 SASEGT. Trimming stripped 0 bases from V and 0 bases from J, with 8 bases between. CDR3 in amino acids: CASSEATVPNYGYTF. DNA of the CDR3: TGTGCCAGCAGTGAAGCGACAGTTCCTAACTATGGCTACACCTTC.